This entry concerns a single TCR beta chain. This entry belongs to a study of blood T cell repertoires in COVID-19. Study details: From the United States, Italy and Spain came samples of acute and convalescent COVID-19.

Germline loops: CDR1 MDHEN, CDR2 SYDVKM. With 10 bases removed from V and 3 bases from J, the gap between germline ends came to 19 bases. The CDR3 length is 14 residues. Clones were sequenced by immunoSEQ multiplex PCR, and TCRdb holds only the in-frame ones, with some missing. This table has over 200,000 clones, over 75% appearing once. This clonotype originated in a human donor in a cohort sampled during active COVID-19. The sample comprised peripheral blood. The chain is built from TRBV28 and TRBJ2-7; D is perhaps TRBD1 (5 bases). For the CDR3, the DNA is TGTGCCAACTCAGGGAAAATAAGTGGCTACGAGCAGTACTTC. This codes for CANSGKISGYEQYF.